The 10 T cell receptor beta chains listed next were all sequenced from one sample in a study of T-cell reconstitution after alpha-beta-depleted transplantation in children. Library preparation (for TCRbeta) was performed with unique molecular identifiers. TCRdb recomputed calls from the PCR reads with MiXCR, one row per CDR3 protein. Among 90,000 to 100,000 distinct CDR3 sequences listed, more than 20% were seen once. The sample in question was PBMCs, obtained before TCRalphabeta/CD19-depleted stem cell transplant. These TCRs come from a boy between 2 and 15 years old with acute lymphoblastic leukemia, due to receive a stem cell transplant.

The chain has TRBV20-1 and TRBJ2-3; no clear D gene. V shed 3 bases and J shed 1 base, with 11 bases lying between them. The CDR3 contains 14 residues. Germline CDR1 is DFQATT and CDR2 is SNEGSKA (reference sequence). CDR3 nucleotide sequence: TGCAGTGCTAGGGGCGTTCGCGGCACAGATACGCAGTATTTT. Translation gives CSARGVRGTDTQYF.

The V call is TRBV11-2, the J call TRBJ2-7, with 8 positions matching TRBD2. Trimming cost V 0 bases and J 4 bases; bases outside gene matches: 5. The CDR3 spans 15 residues. Germline lookup yields CDR1 SGHAT and CDR2 FQNNGV. The CDR3 DNA is TGTGCCAGCAGCTTAGAAAGCGGGAGAGTGTACGAGCAGTACTTC. Protein: CASSLESGRVYEQYF. Variable domain in full (rest from reference TRBV11-2 and TRBJ2-7): EAGVAQSPRYKIIEKRQSVAFWCNPISGHATLYWYQQILGQGPKLLIQFQNNGVVDDSQLPKDRFSAERLKGVDSTLKIQPAKLEDSAVYLCASSLESGRVYEQYFGPGTRLTVT.

The CDR3, as DNA: TGCAGTGCTAGTAGGGATGATGGCTACACCTTC. Translation gives CSASRDDGYTF. The chain combines TRBV20-1 with TRBJ1-2; D uncertain. CDR3 length: 11 amino acids. Per the germline V gene, CDR1 is DFQATT and CDR2 is SNEGSKA (reference sequence). V was cut by 3 bases and J by 6 bases, with 8 bases left in between.

The chain employs TRBV10-3 and TRBJ2-7; D gene uncertain. Deletions cut 0 bases from V and 7 bases from J, with 13 bases between. The length of the CDR3 is 14 residues. The germline gives CDR1 ENHRY, CDR2 SYGVKD. Here the CDR3 reads CAISESNGVAEQYF. Here the CDR3 DNA reads TGTGCCATCAGTGAGTCTAATGGGGTGGCGGAGCAGTACTTC.

This clonotype was recorded at least ten times. The chain couples TRBV29-1 to TRBJ2-7; 8 bases match TRBD2. J was trimmed by 2 bases and V by 6 bases; bases with no gene match: 9. Germline assignment: CDR1 SQVTM and CDR2 ANQGSEA. The CDR3 contains 14 residues. In DNA, the CDR3 is TGCAGCGTCTCAGGGGCGGGGGGACCCTACGAGCAGTACTTC. It is translated as CSVSGAGGPYEQYF.

This clonotype was counted only a few times. The rearrangement joins TRBV20-1 to TRBJ1-1, with D unclear. Germline V CDR1 and CDR2: DFQATT, SNEGSKA (reference sequence). The CDR3 totals 14 residues. The V end was cut by 3 bases, the J end by 5 bases, with 16 bases between. CDR3 sequence: CSASGIELTTEAFF. The CDR3 nucleotides are TGCAGTGCTAGTGGAATAGAGCTAACAACTGAAGCTTTCTTT.

This clonotype was counted at least ten times. This chain uses TRBV27 with TRBJ1-6; the D is unclear. Germline-derived CDR1 and CDR2 are MNHEY and SMNVEV (reference sequence). Trimming pared 5 bases from V and 8 bases from J, leaving 10 bases between. The CDR3 extends over 13 amino acids. The CDR3 loop is CASSTSSYSPLHF. CDR3 coding DNA: TGTGCCAGCAGTACGAGCAGTTATTCACCCCTCCACTTT.

This chain links TRBV18 with TRBJ1-1; D uncertain. The V gene's germline CDR1 is KGHSH and CDR2 LQKENI. V was pared by 6 bases and J by 3 bases, with 11 bases between. CDR3 length equals 13 residues. The CDR3 DNA reads as TGTGCCAGCTCCTTCGGCGGGGACACTGAAGCTTTCTTT. This sequence encodes CASSFGGDTEAFF.

The table lists this clonotype with many counts. The V and J genes are TRBV11-1 and TRBJ2-3; weak D call: TRBD2 (5 bases). CDR3 length equals 19 residues. CDR1 and CDR2 (germline): SGHAT, FQDESV (reference sequence). Deletions cut 1 base from V and 1 base from J, with 21 bases between. The CDR3 DNA reads TGTGCCAGCAGCTTAGGTCCAGTCCAACTCAAGAGGGGCACAGATACGCAGTATTTT. Its protein product is CASSLGPVQLKRGTDTQYF.

The V and J genes are TRBV7-2 and TRBJ2-7; 13 bases map to TRBD2. Germline values: CDR1 SGHTA, CDR2 FQGNSA. The CDR3 consists of 15 residues. J was trimmed by 4 bases and V by 6 bases; bases with no gene match: 6. The chain's CDR3 is CASRKPGLAGYEQYF. The DNA of the CDR3 is TGTGCCAGCAGGAAGCCGGGACTAGCGGGATACGAGCAGTACTTC.